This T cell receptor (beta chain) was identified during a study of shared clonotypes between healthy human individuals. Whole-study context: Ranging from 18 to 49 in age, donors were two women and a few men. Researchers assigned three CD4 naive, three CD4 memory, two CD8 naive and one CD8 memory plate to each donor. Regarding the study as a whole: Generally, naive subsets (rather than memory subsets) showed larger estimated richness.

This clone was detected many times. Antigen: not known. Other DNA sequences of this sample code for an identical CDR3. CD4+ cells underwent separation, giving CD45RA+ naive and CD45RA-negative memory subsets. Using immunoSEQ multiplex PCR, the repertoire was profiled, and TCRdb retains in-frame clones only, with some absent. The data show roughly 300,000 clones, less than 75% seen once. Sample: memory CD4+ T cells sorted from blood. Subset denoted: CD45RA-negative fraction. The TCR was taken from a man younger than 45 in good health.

This CDR3 reads CASSLSSDTQYF. CDR3 sequence (DNA): TGCGCCAGCAGCTTGTCAAGCGATACGCAGTATTTT. The V call is TRBV5-1, the J call TRBJ2-3; D ambiguous. The germline V gene encodes CDR1 SGHRS and CDR2 YFSETQ. V was trimmed by 1 base and J by 6 bases, leaving 6 bases between them. The length of the CDR3 is 12 residues.